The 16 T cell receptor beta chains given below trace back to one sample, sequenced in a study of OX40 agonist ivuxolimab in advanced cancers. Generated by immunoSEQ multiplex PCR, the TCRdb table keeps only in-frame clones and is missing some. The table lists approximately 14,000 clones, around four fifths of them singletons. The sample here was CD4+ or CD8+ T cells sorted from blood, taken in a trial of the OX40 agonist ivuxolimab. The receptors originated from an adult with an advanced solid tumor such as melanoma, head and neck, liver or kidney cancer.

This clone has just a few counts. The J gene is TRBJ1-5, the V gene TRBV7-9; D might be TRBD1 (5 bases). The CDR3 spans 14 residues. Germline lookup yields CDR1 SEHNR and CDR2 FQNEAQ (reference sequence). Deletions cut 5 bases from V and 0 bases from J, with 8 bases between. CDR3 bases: TGTGCCAGCAGCCTGACAGATAGCAATCAGCCCCAGCATTTT. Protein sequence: CASSLTDSNQPQHF.

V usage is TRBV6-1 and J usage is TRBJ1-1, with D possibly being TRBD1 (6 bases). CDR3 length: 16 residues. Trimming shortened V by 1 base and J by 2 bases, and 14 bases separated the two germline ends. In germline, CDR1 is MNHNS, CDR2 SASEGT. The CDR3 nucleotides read TGTGCCAGCAGTGAAGTTGGGGGGGCGGGAAACACTGAAGCTTTCTTT. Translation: CASSEVGGAGNTEAFF.

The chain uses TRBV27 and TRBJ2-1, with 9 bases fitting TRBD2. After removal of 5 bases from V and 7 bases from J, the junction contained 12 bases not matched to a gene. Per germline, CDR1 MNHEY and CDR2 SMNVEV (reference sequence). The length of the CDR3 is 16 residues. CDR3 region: CASSRLGLAGRNEQFF. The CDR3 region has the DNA TGTGCCAGCAGTCGCCTGGGCCTAGCGGGAAGGAATGAGCAGTTCTTC.

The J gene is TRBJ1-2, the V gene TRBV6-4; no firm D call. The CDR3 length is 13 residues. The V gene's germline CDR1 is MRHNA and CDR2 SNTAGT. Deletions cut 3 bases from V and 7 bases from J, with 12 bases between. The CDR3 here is CASSEAWAGGYTF. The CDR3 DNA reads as TGTGCCAGCAGTGAAGCGTGGGCAGGTGGCTACACCTTC.

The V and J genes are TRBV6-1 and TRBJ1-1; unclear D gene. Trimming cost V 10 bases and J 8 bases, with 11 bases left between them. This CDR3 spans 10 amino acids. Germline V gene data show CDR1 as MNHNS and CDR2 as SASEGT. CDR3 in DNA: TGTGCCACAGGCGAGGTGGAAGCTTTCTTT. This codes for CATGEVEAFF.

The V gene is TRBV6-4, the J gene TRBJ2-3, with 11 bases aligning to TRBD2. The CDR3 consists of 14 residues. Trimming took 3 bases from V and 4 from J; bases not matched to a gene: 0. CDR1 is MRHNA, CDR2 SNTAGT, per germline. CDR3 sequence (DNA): TGTGCCAGCAGTGAACTAGCGGGAGCAGATACGCAGTATTTT. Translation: CASSELAGADTQYF.

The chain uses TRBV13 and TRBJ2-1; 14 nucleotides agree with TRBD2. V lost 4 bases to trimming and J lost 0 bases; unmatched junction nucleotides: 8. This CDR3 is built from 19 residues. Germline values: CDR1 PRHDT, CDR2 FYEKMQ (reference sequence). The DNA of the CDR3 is TGTGCCAGCAGCTCACCGGGACTAGCGGGAGTGAGCTCCTACAATGAGCAGTTCTTC. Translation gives CASSSPGLAGVSSYNEQFF.

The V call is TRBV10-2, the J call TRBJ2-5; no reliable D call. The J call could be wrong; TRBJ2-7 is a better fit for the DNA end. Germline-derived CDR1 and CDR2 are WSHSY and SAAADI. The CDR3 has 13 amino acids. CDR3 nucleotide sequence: TGCGCCAGCAGTGAGACGGGCTCCTACGAGCAGTACTTC. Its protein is CASSETGSYEQYF.

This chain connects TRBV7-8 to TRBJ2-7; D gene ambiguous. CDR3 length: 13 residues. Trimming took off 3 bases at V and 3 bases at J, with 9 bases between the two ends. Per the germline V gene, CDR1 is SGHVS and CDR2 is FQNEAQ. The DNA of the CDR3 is TGTGCCAGCAGCTTTTTCTTGGGCTACGAGCAGTACTTC. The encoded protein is CASSFFLGYEQYF. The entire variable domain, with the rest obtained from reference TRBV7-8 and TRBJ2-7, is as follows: GAGVSQSPRYKVAKRGQDVALRCDPISGHVSLFWYQQALGQGPEFLTYFQNEAQLDKSGLPSDRFFAERPEGSVSTLKIQRTQQEDSAVYLCASSFFLGYEQYFGPGTRLTVT.

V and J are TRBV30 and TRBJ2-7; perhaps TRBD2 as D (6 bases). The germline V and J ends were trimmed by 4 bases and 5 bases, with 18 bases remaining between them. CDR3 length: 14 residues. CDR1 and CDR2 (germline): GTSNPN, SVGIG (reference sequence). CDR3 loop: CAWKLVGREDEQYF. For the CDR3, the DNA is TGTGCCTGGAAACTTGTAGGCAGGGAGGACGAGCAGTACTTC.

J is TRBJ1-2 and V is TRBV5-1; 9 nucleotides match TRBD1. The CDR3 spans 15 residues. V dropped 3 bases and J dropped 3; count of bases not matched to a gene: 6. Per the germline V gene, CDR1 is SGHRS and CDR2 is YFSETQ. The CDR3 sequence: CASSSGQGFYYGYTF. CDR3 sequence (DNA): TGCGCCAGCAGCTCGGGACAGGGATTTTACTATGGCTACACCTTC.

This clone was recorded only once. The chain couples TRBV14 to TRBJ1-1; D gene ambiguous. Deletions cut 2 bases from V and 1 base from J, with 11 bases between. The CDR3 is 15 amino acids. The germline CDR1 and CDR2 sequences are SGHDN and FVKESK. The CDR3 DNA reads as TGTGCCAGCAGCCAACGCTGGGGAAAGAACACTGAAGCTTTCTTT. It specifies CASSQRWGKNTEAFF.

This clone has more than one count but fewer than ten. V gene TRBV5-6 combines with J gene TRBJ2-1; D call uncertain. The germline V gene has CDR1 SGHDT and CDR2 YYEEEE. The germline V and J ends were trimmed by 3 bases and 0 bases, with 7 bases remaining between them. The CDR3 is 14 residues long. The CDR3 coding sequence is TGTGCCAGCAGCTCAGCGAGCTCCTACAATGAGCAGTTCTTC. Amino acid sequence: CASSSASSYNEQFF.

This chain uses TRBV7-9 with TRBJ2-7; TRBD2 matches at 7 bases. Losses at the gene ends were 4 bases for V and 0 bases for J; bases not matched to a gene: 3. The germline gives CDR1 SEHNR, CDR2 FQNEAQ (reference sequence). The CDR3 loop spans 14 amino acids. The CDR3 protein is CASSSSGDSYEQYF. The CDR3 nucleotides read TGTGCCAGCAGCTCGAGCGGGGACTCCTACGAGCAGTACTTC.

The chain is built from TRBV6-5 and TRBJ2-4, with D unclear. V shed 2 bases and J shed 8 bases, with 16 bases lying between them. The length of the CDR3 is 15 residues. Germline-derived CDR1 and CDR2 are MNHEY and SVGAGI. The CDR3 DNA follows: TGTGCCAGCAGTTACGAAGGCCCCAAAGCCCACATTCAGTACTTC. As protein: CASSYEGPKAHIQYF.

The CDR3 loop reads CASSSPGSYEQYF. The CDR3 DNA reads TGTGCCAGCAGCTCGCCGGGGTCCTACGAGCAGTACTTC. The chain couples TRBV5-6 to TRBJ2-7; possible D gene TRBD2, 5 bases. V was clipped by 3 bases and J by 1 base, with 8 bases between them. This CDR3 has 13 amino acids. Germline-derived CDR1 and CDR2 are SGHDT and YYEEEE.